This TCR beta chain was recovered during a study of cytomegalovirus exposure and HLA in healthy donors. Deletions cut 7 bases from V and 0 bases from J, with 14 bases between. The CDR3 covers 14 residues. Germline CDR1 and CDR2: SGHRS and YFSETQ. Points on this clone: The antigen is unknown.

The PCR made use of 60 Vbeta and 13 Jbeta primers. The data were produced by immunoSEQ multiplex PCR, yet TCRdb's version contains in-frame clones alone and is incomplete. Here the sample spans roughly 110,000 clones, about three quarters being singletons. Notes on the study in general: Rarity marked most TCR sequences, yet some public TCRs occurred in many donors. As a later analysis revealed, the rate of TCR association differed by HLA locus, with DRB1 most and HLA-C fewest.

The sample comprised PBMCs. This sequence was found in a boy between 5 and 17 years old in good health and CMV-seronegative. This rearrangement joins TRBV5-1 to TRBJ2-7, with D possibly matching TRBD2 (6 bases). In DNA form, the CDR3 reads TGCGCCAGCCGGACTACCCAAAGCTCCTACGAGCAGTACTTC. Amino acid sequence: CASRTTQSSYEQYF.